This is a list of T cell receptor beta chains from one sample in a study of metastatic and nonmetastatic thyroid tumors. TCRdb ran MiXCR on the PCR reads. Among tens of thousands of clones listed, about 12% were seen once. The sequenced sample consisted of blood. All receptors come from a female donor with papillary thyroid cancer or a benign thyroid nodule (not recorded which). Some clones in this sample may be carry-over from other donors' samples. CDR3s include the opening cysteine and the closing phenylalanine or tryptophan. A D gene is named only where the DNA matches it firmly. Clone size appears in some rows only: once, few, many, or a class for an expanded clone.

clone_size: NA; v_call: TRBV9; d_call: NA; j_call: TRBJ1-3; cdr3_nt: TGTGCCAGCAGCGTAGGCGGCTGGGGGGGGAACACCATATATTTT; cdr3_aa: CASSVGGWGGNTIYF
clone_size: many; v_call: TRBV20-1; d_call: NA; j_call: TRBJ2-2; cdr3_nt: TGCAGTGCTTATACCGTAGCGGTGAACACCGGGGAGCTGTTTTTT; cdr3_aa: CSAYTVAVNTGELFF
clone_size: many; v_call: TRBV18; d_call: NA; j_call: TRBJ2-1; cdr3_nt: TGTGCCAGCTCACCTACGATAACGACAGGACTCAATGAGCAGTTCTTC; cdr3_aa: CASSPTITTGLNEQFF
clone_size: many; v_call: TRBV12-3/TRBV12-4; d_call: NA; j_call: TRBJ2-2; cdr3_nt: TGTGCCACCCTCAACCCCAACAGTGCCGGGGAGCTGTTTTTT; cdr3_aa: CATLNPNSAGELFF
clone_size: many; v_call: TRBV4-3; d_call: TRBD2; j_call: TRBJ2-7; cdr3_nt: TGCGCCAGCAGCCAAGCTTTTAAAGGGGCTAGCGGATTCTACGAGCAGTACTTC; cdr3_aa: CASSQAFKGASGFYEQYF
clone_size: few; v_call: TRBV6-1; d_call: NA; j_call: TRBJ2-7; cdr3_nt: TGTGCCAGCAGTGCCCCGGGACACAATCCCTACGAGCAGTACTTC; cdr3_aa: CASSAPGHNPYEQYF
clone_size: NA; v_call: TRBV6-4; d_call: NA; j_call: TRBJ2-1; cdr3_nt: TGTGCCAGCAGTGACCAGGGGTATGCCCTAAACAATGAGCAGTTCTTC; cdr3_aa: CASSDQGYALNNEQFF
clone_size: many; v_call: TRBV9; d_call: TRBD2; j_call: TRBJ2-7; cdr3_nt: TGTGCCAGCAGCGTAGGCCTAGCGGCATCCTACGAGCAGTACTTC; cdr3_aa: CASSVGLAASYEQYF
clone_size: many; v_call: TRBV5-4; d_call: NA; j_call: TRBJ2-5; cdr3_nt: TGTGCCAGCAGCCGAGCTGGACAGCCCTTAGTGGAGACCCAGTACTTC; cdr3_aa: CASSRAGQPLVETQYF
clone_size: few; v_call: TRBV6-2/TRBV6-3; d_call: NA; j_call: TRBJ2-3; cdr3_nt: TGTGCCAGCAGTTACTTTTCTAGCACAGATACGCAGTATTTT; cdr3_aa: CASSYFSSTDTQYF
clone_size: many; v_call: TRBV29-1; d_call: TRBD2; j_call: TRBJ2-2; cdr3_nt: TGCAGCGTTGGTGCGAGCGGGAGATCAACCGGGGAGCTGTTTTTT; cdr3_aa: CSVGASGRSTGELFF
clone_size: many; v_call: TRBV18; d_call: TRBD1; j_call: TRBJ2-7; cdr3_nt: TGTGCCAGCTCACCGGGGACAGGCGAACCCTACGAGCAGTACTTC; cdr3_aa: CASSPGTGEPYEQYF
clone_size: many; v_call: TRBV7-9; d_call: TRBD2; j_call: TRBJ2-7; cdr3_nt: TGTGCCAGCACCCAAAGTAGCGGGATCACCTACGAGCAGTACTTC; cdr3_aa: CASTQSSGITYEQYF
clone_size: medium-sized; v_call: TRBV6-5; d_call: TRBD2; j_call: TRBJ2-7; cdr3_nt: TGTGCCAGCAGTTACTCCTACCCTAGCGGGACTCTCTACGAGCAGTACTTC; cdr3_aa: CASSYSYPSGTLYEQYF
clone_size: many; v_call: TRBV18; d_call: NA; j_call: TRBJ2-5; cdr3_nt: TGTGCCAGCTCCTCCACATCAGGGCAAGAGACCCAGTACTTC; cdr3_aa: CASSSTSGQETQYF
clone_size: many; v_call: TRBV6-1; d_call: NA; j_call: TRBJ1-4; cdr3_nt: TGTGCCAGCAGTATAGGGCCGGGGGCAAATGAAAAACTGTTTTTT; cdr3_aa: CASSIGPGANEKLFF
clone_size: many; v_call: TRBV12-3/TRBV12-4; d_call: NA; j_call: TRBJ2-2; cdr3_nt: TGTGCCAGCAGGTCAAAATCGGTTCACACCGGGGAGCTGTTTTTT; cdr3_aa: CASRSKSVHTGELFF
clone_size: many; v_call: TRBV12-3/TRBV12-4; d_call: NA; j_call: TRBJ1-4; cdr3_nt: TGTGCCAGCTCGAACCCAAAGGGGCGACTAGAAAAACTGTTTTTT; cdr3_aa: CASSNPKGRLEKLFF